This T cell receptor beta chain was sequenced in a study of human T cells and chemical hapten exposure. Described time point: patch test 1, 2 weeks after DPC sensitization. Treatment defined: therapeutic diphenylcyclopropenone sensitization with weekly scalp DPC. Study conclusions and caveats: Alopecia affected the donors, so their immune response may differ from healthy people's. TCRs above 1 in 1000 frequency did not change with DPC sensitization.

Deletions cut 6 bases from V and 9 bases from J, with 15 bases between. The CDR3 is 13 residues long. The V gene's germline CDR1 is SGHTA and CDR2 FQGNSA. As concerns this clonotype: The target antigen is unknown.

Via MiXCR, TCRdb re-called the RACE reads, giving one row per CDR3 protein. The sample contains tens of thousands of distinct CDR3 sequences, approximately 35% of which appear only once. Here the sequenced sample was whole blood, taken in connection with sensitization to the hapten diphenylcyclopropenone (DPC). This rearrangement joins TRBV7-2 to TRBJ2-1; D call uncertain. The source is a man aged 40-50 years with alopecia areata. Some clones in this sample may be carry-over from other donors' samples. CDR3 sequence reads: CASRPPSSGEQFF. In DNA, the CDR3 is TGTGCCAGCAGACCACCCAGTTCGGGTGAGCAGTTCTTC. Full variable domain (missing parts from reference TRBV7-2 and TRBJ2-1): GAGVSQSPSNKVTEKGKDVELRCDPISGHTALYWYRQSLGQGLEFLIYFQGNSAPDKSGLPSDRFSAERTGGSVSTLTIQRTQQEDSAVYLCASRPPSSGEQFFGPGTRLTVL.